This T cell receptor beta chain is drawn from a study of blood T cell repertoires in COVID-19. Study details: T cells, B-cell-depleted T cells, or PBMCs provided the cDNA or gDNA that served as material.

The V end lost 2 bases, the J end lost 3 bases, and 4 bases lay between the germline ends. This CDR3 has 13 residues. Per germline, CDR1 SGHVS and CDR2 FQNEAQ. Method: immunoSEQ multiplex PCR; TCRdb's copy keeps in-frame clones and lacks some. The data hold roughly 240,000 clones, with 70% to 85% observed a single time. Sequencing was carried out using peripheral blood. The chain recombines TRBV7-8 with TRBJ2-2; D is undetermined. The source of this sequence is a woman over 75 with acute or convalescent COVID-19. The CDR3 nucleotides are TGTGCCAGCAGCTTATCGGACACCGGGGAGCTGTTTTTT. The encoded protein is CASSLSDTGELFF.